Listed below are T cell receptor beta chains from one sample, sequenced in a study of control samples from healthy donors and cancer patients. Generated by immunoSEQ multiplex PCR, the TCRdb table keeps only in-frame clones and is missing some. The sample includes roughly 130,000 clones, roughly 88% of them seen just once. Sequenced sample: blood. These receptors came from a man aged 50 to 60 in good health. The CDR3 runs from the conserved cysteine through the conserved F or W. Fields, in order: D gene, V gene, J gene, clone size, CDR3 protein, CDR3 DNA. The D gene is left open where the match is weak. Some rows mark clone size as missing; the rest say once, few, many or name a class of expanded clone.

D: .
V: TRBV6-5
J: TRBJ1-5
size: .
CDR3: CASRGTGASNQPQHF
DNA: TGTGCCAGCAGGGGGACTGGAGCTAGCAATCAGCCCCAGCATTTT

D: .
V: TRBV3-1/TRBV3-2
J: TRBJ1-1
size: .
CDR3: CASSRTGQTNTEAFF
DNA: TGTGCCAGCAGCCGTACTGGGCAAACGAACACTGAAGCTTTCTTT

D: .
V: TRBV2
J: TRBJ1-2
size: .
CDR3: CASREQGQGYTF
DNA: TGTGCCAGCAGGGAACAGGGACAAGGCTACACCTTC

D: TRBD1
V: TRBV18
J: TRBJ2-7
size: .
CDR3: CASSPPTDRDEQYF
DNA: TGTGCCAGCTCACCACCCACCGACAGGGACGAGCAGTACTTC

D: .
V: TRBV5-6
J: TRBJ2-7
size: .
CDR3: CASSTDHYEQYF
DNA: TGTGCCAGCAGCACGGACCACTACGAGCAGTACTTC

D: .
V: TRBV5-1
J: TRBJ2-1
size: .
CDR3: CASSFQEGAGDEQFF
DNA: TGCGCCAGCAGCTTTCAGGAGGGGGCGGGGGATGAGCAGTTCTTC

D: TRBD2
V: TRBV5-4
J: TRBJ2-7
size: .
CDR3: CASSLASGGISYEQYF
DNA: TGTGCCAGCAGCTTGGCTAGCGGGGGAATTTCCTACGAGCAGTACTTC

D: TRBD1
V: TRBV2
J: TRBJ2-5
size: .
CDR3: CASDPGQGRWETQYF
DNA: TGTGCCAGCGACCCGGGACAGGGGCGGTGGGAGACCCAGTACTTC

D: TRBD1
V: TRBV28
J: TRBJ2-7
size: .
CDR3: CASNRGRAYEQYF
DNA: TGTGCCAGCAACAGGGGGCGAGCCTACGAGCAGTACTTC

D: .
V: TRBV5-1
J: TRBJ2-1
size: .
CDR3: CASNKKTSSYNEQFF
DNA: TGCGCCAGCAACAAAAAAACGAGCTCCTACAATGAGCAGTTCTTC

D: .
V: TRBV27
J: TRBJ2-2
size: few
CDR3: CASTPLDRPNTGELFF
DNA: TGTGCCAGCACTCCCTTAGACAGGCCGAACACCGGGGAGCTGTTTTTT

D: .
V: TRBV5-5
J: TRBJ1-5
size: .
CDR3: CASSLLEAGQPQHF
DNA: TGTGCCAGCAGCTTGTTAGAGGCGGGTCAGCCCCAGCATTTT

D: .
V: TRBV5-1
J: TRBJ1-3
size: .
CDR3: CASSLGQSGNTIYF
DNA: TGCGCCAGCAGCTTGGGGCAGTCTGGAAACACCATATATTTT

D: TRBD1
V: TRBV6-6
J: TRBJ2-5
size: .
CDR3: CASTRDRATQYF
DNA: TGTGCCAGCACCCGGGACAGGGCAACCCAGTACTTC

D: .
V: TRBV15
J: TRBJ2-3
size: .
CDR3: CATSREGDTQYF
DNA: TGTGCCACCAGCAGAGAGGGAGATACGCAGTATTTT

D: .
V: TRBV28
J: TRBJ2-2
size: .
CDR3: CASSKRGTVNTGELFF
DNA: TGTGCCAGCAGCAAAAGAGGGACTGTGAACACCGGGGAGCTGTTTTTT

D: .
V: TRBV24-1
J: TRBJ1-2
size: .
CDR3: CATSGRAGINYGYTF
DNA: TGTGCCACCAGTGGTAGAGCAGGGATAAACTATGGCTACACCTTC

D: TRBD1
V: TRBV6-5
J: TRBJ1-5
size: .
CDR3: CASSGQGVVNQPQHF
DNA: TGTGCCAGCAGCGGACAGGGGGTTGTGAATCAGCCCCAGCATTTT

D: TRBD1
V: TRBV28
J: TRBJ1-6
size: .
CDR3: CASSWRGTGGIDYNSPLHF
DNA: TGTGCCAGCAGTTGGCGCGGGACAGGGGGGATTGATTATAATTCACCCCTCCACTTT

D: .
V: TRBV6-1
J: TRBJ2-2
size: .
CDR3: CASSEGLVGELFF
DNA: TGTGCCAGCAGTGAGGGTCTAGTCGGGGAGCTGTTTTTT

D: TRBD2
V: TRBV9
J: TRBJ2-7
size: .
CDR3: CASSVEGLAGVYEQYF
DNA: TGTGCCAGCAGCGTAGAGGGACTAGCGGGGGTTTACGAGCAGTACTTC

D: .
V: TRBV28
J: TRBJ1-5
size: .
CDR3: CASSKMGLYSNQPQHF
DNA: TGTGCCAGCAGCAAAATGGGGCTATATAGCAATCAGCCCCAGCATTTT

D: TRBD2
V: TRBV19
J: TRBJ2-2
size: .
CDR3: CASSIAGGITGELFF
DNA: TGTGCCAGTAGTATAGCGGGGGGGATCACCGGGGAGCTGTTTTTT

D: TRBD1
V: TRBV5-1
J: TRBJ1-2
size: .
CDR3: CASRNTGTGLSGGYTF
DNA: TGCGCCAGCAGAAATACAGGGACAGGTCTTTCTGGGGGCTACACCTTC

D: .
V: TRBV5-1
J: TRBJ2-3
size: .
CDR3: CASSTPGPRDTQYF
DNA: TGCGCCAGCAGTACACCGGGCCCTCGAGATACGCAGTATTTT

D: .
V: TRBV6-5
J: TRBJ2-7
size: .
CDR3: CASSYSQLGYGYEQYF
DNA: TGTGCCAGCAGTTACTCACAGCTCGGGTATGGCTACGAGCAGTACTTC

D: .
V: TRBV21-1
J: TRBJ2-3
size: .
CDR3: CASSNGTPGHGIDTQYF
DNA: TGTGCCAGCAGCAATGGGACTCCGGGACATGGTATAGATACGCAGTATTTT

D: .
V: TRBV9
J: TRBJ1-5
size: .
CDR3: CASSVGDNNQPQHF
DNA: TGTGCCAGCAGCGTAGGGGACAACAATCAGCCCCAGCATTTT

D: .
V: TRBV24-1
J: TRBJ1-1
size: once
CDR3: CATSGTPGGEAFF
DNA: TGTGCCACCAGTGGGACCCCGGGTGGTGAAGCTTTCTTT

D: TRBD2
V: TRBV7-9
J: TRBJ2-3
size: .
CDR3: CASSSTILRGGPDTQYF
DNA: TGTGCCAGCAGCTCGACTATTTTGCGGGGGGGCCCAGATACGCAGTATTTT

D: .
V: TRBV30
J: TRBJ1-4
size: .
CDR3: CAWSVGGYEKLFF
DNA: TGTGCCTGGAGTGTAGGGGGGTATGAAAAACTGTTTTTT

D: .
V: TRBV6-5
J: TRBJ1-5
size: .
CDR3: CASREAPNQPQHF
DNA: TGTGCCAGCAGGGAGGCGCCCAATCAGCCCCAGCATTTT

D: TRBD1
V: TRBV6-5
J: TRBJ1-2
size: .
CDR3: CASSAKTGADYGYTF
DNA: TGTGCCAGCAGCGCGAAGACAGGGGCGGACTATGGCTACACCTTC

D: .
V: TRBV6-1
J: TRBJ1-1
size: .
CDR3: CASSEVVGVTEAFF
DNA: TGTGCCAGCAGTGAAGTTGTAGGGGTTACTGAAGCTTTCTTT

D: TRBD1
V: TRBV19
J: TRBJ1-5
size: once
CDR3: CASTPTGDQPQHF
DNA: TGTGCCAGTACCCCGACAGGGGATCAGCCCCAGCATTTT

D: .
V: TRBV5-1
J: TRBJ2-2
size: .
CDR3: CASSLVVVGELFF
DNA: TGCGCCAGCAGCTTGGTGGTGGTCGGGGAGCTGTTTTTT

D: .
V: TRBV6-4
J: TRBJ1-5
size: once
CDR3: CASSDSSGEGSNQPQHF
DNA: TGTGCCAGCAGTGACTCGTCAGGGGAGGGAAGCAATCAGCCCCAGCATTTT

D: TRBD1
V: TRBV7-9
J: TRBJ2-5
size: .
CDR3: CASSFGTVQETQYF
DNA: TGTGCCAGCAGCTTTGGGACAGTCCAAGAGACCCAGTACTTC

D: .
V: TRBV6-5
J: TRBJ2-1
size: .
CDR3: CASSYSWDFEYNEQFF
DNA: TGTGCCAGCAGTTACTCCTGGGACTTCGAGTACAATGAGCAGTTCTTC

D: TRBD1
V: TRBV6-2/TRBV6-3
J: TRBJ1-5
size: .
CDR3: CASSSSGGYNQPQHF
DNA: TGTGCCAGCAGCAGTTCAGGGGGCTACAATCAGCCCCAGCATTTT

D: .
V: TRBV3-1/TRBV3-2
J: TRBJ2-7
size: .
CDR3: CASSRKGYYEQYF
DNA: TGTGCCAGCAGCCGAAAGGGCTACTACGAGCAGTACTTC

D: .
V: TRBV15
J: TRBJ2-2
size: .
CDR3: CATSVDLNGELFF
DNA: TGTGCCACCAGTGTAGACCTGAACGGGGAGCTGTTTTTT

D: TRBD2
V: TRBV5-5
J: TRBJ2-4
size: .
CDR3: CASSLAIAGGPPLNIQYF
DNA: TGTGCCAGCAGCTTGGCCATAGCGGGGGGGCCCCCACTGAACATTCAGTACTTC